This TCR beta chain appears in the sequencing data of a study of CD8 T cells in Susac syndrome. The RNA, about 0.45 to 1 ug, was put through reverse transcription using random hexamers. TCRdb reprocessed the immunoSEQ multiplex PCR reads with MiXCR, giving one entry per CDR3 protein. This sample carries about 200,000 distinct CDR3 sequences, 80% to 95% of them seen once, and the ten largest clones take around 0.13%. The CDR3 sequence is 15 residues long. V was pared by 0 bases and J by 4 bases, with 9 bases between. Germline values: CDR1 LGHNA, CDR2 YSLEER. The TCR comes from a human donor with multiple sclerosis. Material for sequencing was CD8+ T cells from PBMCs. The V gene is TRBV4-3, the J gene TRBJ2-2; no reliable D call. This CDR3 is CASSQDRRLTGELFF. CDR3 DNA: TGCGCCAGCAGCCAAGATCGGCGTCTCACCGGGGAGCTGTTTTTT.